The source of this T cell receptor beta chain is a study of control samples from healthy donors and cancer patients. Clones were sequenced by immunoSEQ multiplex PCR, and TCRdb holds only the in-frame ones, with some missing. The sample lists 150,000 to 190,000 clones, 93% occurring once. The CDR3 loop spans 14 amino acids. The germline gives CDR1 KGHDR, CDR2 SFDVKD. V was trimmed by 1 base and J by 2 bases, leaving 7 bases between them. Sequenced material: blood. This chain connects TRBV24-1 to TRBJ1-2, with D perhaps TRBD1 (5 bases). This TCR came from a man in his fifties in good health. CDR3 coding DNA: TGTGCCACCAGTGATTTCGCAGGGAACTATGGCTACACCTTC. The encoded protein is CATSDFAGNYGYTF.